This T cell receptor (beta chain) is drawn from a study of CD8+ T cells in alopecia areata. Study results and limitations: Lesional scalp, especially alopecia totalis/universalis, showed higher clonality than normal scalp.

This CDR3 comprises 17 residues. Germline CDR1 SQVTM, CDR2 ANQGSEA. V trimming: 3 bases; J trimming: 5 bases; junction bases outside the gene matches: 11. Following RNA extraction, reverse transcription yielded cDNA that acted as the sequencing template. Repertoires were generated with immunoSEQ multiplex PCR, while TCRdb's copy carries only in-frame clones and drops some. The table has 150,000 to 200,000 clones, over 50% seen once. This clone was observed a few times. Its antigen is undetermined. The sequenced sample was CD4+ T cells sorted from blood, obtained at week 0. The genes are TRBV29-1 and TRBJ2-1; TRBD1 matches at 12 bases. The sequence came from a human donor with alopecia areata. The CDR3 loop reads CSVEIGTGGIGHNEQFF. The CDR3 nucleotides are TGCAGCGTTGAGATAGGGACAGGGGGCATAGGACACAATGAGCAGTTCTTC.